This T cell receptor (beta chain) was recovered during a study of T cell responses to AZD1222 COVID-19 vaccine. Study-level findings and limits: Targets within unmutated variant regions were reportedly found for nearly half of spike-specific TCRs. Repertoires were sampled only after the peak T cell response. CD4 TCRs covered the whole spike, strongest at regions 160-218 and 743-854.

Using immunoSEQ multiplex PCR, the repertoire was profiled, and TCRdb retains in-frame clones only, with some absent. Altogether roughly 100,000 clones are present, roughly 91% being singletons, with the ten largest covering about 50%. The CDR3 length is 11 residues. Germline CDR1 is MDHEN and CDR2 is SYDVKM. V lost 8 bases and J lost 4, with 6 bases in between. With respect to this clone: Antigen: not known.

This chain joins TRBV28 and TRBJ1-3; D remains ambiguous. Sequences were derived from peripheral blood, sampled on day 0 of AZD1222 vaccination. The TCR was taken from an adult in good health. In nucleotides, the CDR3 is TGTGCCAGCGTGAGCGGAAACACCATATATTTT. Its translation is CASVSGNTIYF.